This T cell receptor (beta chain) was captured in a study of T cell repertoires in ileal Crohn's disease. Across the study: Operated complications were stricturing disease (roughly 60%) and penetrating disease (around 39%). Postoperative therapy was given to about half: about a dozen thiopurines, about 19 anti-TNF agents.

On this clone itself: Its target is not known.

Only in-frame clones appear in the TCRdb table, and some are missing; sequencing was by immunoSEQ multiplex PCR. The sample includes some 17,000 clones, about 70% seen only once; the top ten take roughly 4.1%. Trimming pared 1 base from V and 6 bases from J, leaving 7 bases between. Germline assignment: CDR1 SGHRS and CDR2 YFSETQ. The CDR3 spans 13 residues. General study findings and limits: Clonality above 26.8% at surgery always came with endoscopic recurrence.

This sample's time point: inflamed ileum from the surgical specimen. Patients were adults with ileal or ileocolonic Crohn's disease needing resection. Specimen: ileal tissue. The origin of this receptor is an adult with Crohn's disease. J is TRBJ2-2 and V is TRBV5-1, with D possibly being TRBD2 (5 bases). The CDR3 region is CASSLRLSGELFF. The CDR3 nucleotides are TGCGCCAGCAGCTTGAGACTATCCGGGGAGCTGTTTTTT.